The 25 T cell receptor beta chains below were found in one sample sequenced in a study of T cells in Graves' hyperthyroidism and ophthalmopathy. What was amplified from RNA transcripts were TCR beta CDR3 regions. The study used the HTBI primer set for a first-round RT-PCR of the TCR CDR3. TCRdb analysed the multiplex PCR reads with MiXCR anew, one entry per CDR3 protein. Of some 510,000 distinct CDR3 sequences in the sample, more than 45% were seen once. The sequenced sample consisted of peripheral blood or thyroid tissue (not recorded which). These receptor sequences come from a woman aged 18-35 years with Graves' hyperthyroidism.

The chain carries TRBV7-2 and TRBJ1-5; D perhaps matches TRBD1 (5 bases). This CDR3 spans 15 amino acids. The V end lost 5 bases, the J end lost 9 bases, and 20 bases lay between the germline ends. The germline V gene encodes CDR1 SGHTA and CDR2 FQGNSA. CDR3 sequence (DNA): TGTGCCAGCAGCGATCGGGGCCGCCTCTTTCCGCCCCAGCATTTT. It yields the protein CASSDRGRLFPPQHF.

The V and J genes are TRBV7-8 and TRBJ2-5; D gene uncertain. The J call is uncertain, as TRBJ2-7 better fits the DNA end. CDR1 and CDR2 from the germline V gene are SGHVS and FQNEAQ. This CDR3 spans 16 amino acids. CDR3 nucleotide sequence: TGTGCCAGCAGCTTAGAAACACGGAACTATGGCTACGAGCAGTACTTC. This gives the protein CASSLETRNYGYEQYF.

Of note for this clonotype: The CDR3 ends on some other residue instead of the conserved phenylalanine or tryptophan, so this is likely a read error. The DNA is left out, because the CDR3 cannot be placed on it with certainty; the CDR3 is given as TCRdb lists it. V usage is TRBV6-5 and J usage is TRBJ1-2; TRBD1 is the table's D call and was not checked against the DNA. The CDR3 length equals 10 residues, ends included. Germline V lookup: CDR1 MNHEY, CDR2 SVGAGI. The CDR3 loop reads CASSYPADLV.

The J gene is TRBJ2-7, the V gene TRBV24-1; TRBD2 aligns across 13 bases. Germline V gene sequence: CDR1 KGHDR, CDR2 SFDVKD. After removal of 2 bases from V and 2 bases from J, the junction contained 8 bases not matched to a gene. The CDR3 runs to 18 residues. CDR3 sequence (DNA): TGTGCCACCAGTGATTCCCAGGGGACTAGCGGGAACACCTACGAGCAGTACTTC. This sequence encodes CATSDSQGTSGNTYEQYF.

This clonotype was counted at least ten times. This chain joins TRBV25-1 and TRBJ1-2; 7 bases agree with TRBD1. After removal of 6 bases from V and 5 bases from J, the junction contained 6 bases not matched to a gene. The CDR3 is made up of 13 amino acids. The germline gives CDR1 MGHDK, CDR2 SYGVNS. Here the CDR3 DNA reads TGTGCCAGCAGCGGGACGGGACAGTATGGCTACACCTTC. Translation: CASSGTGQYGYTF.

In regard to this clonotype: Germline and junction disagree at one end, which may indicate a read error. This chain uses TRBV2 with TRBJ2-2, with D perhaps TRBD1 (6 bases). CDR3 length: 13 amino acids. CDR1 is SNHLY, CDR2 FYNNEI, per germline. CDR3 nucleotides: TGTGCCAGCAGTGCCCGGGACACCGGGCAGCTGTTTTTT. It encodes CASSARDTGQLFF.

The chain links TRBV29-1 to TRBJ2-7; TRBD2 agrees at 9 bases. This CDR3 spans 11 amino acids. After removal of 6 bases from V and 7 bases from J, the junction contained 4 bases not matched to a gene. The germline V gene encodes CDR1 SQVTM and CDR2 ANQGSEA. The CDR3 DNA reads TGCAGCGTGGGACTAGCTGGGGAGCAGTACTTC. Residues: CSVGLAGEQYF.

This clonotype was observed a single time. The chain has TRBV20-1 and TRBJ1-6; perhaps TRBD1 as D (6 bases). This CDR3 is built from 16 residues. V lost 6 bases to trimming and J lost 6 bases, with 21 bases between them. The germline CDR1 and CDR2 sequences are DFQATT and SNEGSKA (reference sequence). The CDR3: CSANTIRTAINSPLHF. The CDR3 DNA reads TGCAGTGCAAATACGATAAGGACAGCGATTAATTCACCCCTCCACTTT.

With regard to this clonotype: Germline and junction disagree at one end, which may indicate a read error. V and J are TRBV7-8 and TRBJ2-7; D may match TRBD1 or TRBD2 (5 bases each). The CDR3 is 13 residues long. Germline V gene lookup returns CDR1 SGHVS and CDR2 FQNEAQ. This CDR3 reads CASSSSGPYGQYF. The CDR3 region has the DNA TGTGCCAGCAGCTCCTCGGGGCCCTACGGGCAGTACTTC.

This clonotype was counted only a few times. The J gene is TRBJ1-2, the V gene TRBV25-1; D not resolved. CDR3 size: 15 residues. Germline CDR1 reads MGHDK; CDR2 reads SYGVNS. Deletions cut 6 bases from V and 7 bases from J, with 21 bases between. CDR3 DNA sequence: TGTGCCAGCAGCCGCAGGATCGGAGGGAGTGGTGGCTACACCTTC. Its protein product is CASSRRIGGSGGYTF.

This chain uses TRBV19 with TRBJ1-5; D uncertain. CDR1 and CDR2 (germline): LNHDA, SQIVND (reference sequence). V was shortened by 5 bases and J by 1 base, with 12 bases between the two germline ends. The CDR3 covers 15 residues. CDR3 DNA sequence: TGTGCCAGTAGTCCAGGACCCCAGAGCAATCAGCCCCAGCATTTT. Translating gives CASSPGPQSNQPQHF.

The CDR3 DNA sequence: TGTGCCAGCAGAACAGGGGGAGGGCCTGGGGAGACCCAGTACTTC. The encoded protein is CASRTGGGPGETQYF. The chain carries TRBV25-1 and TRBJ2-5; tentatively, D is TRBD1 (8 bases). The V end lost 6 bases, the J end lost 5 bases, and 19 bases lay between the germline ends. Per germline, CDR1 MGHDK and CDR2 SYGVNS. CDR3 length: 15 residues. Based on the CDR3 plus reference TRBV25-1 and TRBJ2-5, the full variable domain is EADIYQTPRYLVIGTGKKITLECSQTMGHDKMYWYQQDPGMELHLIHYSYGVNSTEKGDLSSESTVSRIRTEHFPLTLESARPSHTSQYLCASRTGGGPGETQYFGPGTRLLVL.

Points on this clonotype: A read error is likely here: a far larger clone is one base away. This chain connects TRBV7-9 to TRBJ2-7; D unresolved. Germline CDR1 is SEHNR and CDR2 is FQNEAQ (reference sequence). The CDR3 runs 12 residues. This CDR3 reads CAGSSSSYEQYF. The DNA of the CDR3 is TGTGCCGGCAGCTCCTCCTCCTACGAGCAGTACTTC.

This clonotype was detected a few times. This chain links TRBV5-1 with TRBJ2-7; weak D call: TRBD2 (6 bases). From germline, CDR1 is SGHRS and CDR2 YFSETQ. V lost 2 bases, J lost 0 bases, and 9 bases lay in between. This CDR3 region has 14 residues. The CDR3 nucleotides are TGCGCCAGCAGCTTCCAGACTAGCTCCTACGAGCAGTACTTC. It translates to CASSFQTSSYEQYF.

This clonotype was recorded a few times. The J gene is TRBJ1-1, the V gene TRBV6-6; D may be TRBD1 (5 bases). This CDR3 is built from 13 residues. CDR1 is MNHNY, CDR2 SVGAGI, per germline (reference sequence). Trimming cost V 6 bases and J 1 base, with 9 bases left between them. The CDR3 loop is CASRARENTEAFF. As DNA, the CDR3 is TGTGCCAGCAGGGCCAGGGAGAACACTGAAGCTTTCTTT.

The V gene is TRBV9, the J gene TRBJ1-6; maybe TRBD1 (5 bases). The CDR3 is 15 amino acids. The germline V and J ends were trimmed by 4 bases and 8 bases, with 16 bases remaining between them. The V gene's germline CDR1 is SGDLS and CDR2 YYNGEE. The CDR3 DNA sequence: TGTGCCAGCAGCCCCCACGGGGGAGAGGATTCACCCCTCCACTTT. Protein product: CASSPHGGEDSPLHF.

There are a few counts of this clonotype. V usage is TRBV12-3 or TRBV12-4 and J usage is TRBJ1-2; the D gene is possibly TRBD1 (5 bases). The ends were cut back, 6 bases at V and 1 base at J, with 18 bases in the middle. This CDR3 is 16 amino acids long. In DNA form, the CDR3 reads TGTGCCAGCAGCAACACCGGGACGGAGTTTAACTATGGCTACACCTTC. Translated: CASSNTGTEFNYGYTF.

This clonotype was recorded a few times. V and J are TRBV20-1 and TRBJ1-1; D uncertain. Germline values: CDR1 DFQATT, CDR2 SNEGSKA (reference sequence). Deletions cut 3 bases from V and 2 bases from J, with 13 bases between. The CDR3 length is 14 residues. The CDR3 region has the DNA TGCAGTGCTAGGGTGGTGGAGAGCAACACTGAAGCTTTCTTT. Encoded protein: CSARVVESNTEAFF.

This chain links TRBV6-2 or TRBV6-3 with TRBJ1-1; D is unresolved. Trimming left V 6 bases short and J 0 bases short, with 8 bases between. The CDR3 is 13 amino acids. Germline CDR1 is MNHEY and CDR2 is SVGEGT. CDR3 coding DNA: TGTGCCAGCAGGGAACACATGAACACTGAAGCTTTCTTT. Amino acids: CASREHMNTEAFF.

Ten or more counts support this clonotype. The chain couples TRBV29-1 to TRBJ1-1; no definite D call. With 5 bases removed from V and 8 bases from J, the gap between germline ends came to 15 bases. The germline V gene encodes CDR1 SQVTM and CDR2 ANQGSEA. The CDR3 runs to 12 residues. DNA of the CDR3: TGCAGCGTTTTGACGGGATCCCCGGAAGCTTTCTTT. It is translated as CSVLTGSPEAFF.

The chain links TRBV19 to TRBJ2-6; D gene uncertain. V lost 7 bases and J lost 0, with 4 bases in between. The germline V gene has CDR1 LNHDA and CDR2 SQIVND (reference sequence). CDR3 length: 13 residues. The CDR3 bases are TGTGCCAGTACCGTCTCTGGGGCCAACGTCCTGACTTTC. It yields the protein CASTVSGANVLTF.

This CDR3 reads CSSQRTSGNDEQYF. CDR3 nucleotide sequence: TGCAGCAGCCAAAGGACTAGCGGGAACGACGAGCAGTACTTC. The chain carries TRBV29-1 and TRBJ2-7, with 12 bases that match TRBD2. Per the germline V gene, CDR1 is SQVTM and CDR2 is ANQGSEA. The CDR3 spans 14 residues. The ends lost 8 bases at V and 5 bases at J; junction bases unmatched: 10.

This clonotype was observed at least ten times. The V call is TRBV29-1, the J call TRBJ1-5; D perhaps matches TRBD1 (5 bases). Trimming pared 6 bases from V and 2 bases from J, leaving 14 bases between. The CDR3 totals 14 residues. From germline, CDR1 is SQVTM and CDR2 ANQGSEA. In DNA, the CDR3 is TGCAGCGTCGATAGCGGGGGAGGCAATCAGCCCCAGCATTTT. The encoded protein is CSVDSGGGNQPQHF.

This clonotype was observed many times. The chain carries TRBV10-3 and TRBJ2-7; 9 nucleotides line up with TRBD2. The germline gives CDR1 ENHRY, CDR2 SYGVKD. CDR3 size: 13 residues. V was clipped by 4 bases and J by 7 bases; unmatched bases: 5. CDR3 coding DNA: TGTGCCATCAGTGTAGCGGGAGAACGAGAGCAGTACTTC. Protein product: CAISVAGEREQYF.

CDR3 protein: CAIFGDRRCLSQHF. CDR3 coding DNA: TGTGCCATCTTCGGAGACAGGCGGTGTCTGTCCCAGCATTTT. The chain recombines TRBV6-5 with TRBJ1-5; a weak D match, TRBD1 (6 bases). The length of the CDR3 is 14 residues. CDR1 is MNHEY, CDR2 SVGAGI, per germline. The V gene lost 10 bases and the J gene lost 11 bases, with 24 bases spanning the gap.